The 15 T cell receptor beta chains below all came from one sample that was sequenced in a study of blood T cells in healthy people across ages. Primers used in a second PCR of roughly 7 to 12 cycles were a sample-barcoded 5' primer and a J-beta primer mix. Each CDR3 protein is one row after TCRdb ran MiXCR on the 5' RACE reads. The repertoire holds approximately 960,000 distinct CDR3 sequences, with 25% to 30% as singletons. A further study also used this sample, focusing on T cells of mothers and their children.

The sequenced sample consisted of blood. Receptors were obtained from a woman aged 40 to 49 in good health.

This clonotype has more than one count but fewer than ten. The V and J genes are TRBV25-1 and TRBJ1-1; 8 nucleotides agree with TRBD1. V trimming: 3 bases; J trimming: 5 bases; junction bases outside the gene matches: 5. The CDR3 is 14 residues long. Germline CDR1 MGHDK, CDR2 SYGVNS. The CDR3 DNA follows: TGTGCCAGCAGTGAGGCGGGGACAGGAACTGAAGCTTTCTTT. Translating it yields CASSEAGTGTEAFF.

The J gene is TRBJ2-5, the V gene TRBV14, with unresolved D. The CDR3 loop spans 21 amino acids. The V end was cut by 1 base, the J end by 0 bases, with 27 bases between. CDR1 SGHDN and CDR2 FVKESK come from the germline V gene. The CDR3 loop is CASSQGAGRWSPTQDQETQYF. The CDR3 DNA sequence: TGTGCCAGCAGCCAAGGGGCCGGCCGGTGGTCACCAACACAAGACCAAGAGACCCAGTACTTC. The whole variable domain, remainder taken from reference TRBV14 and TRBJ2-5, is EAGVTQFPSHSVIEKGQTVTLRCDPISGHDNLYWYRRVMGKEIKFLLHFVKESKQDESGMPNNRFLAERTGGTYSTLKVQPAELEDSGVYFCASSQGAGRWSPTQDQETQYFGPGTRLLVL.

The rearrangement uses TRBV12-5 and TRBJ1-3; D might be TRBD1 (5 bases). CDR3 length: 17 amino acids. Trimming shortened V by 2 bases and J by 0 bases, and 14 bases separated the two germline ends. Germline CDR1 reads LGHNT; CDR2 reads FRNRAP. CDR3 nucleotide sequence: TGTGCTAGTGGTTTGATCCTATGGGGGAACTCTGGAAACACCATATATTTT. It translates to CASGLILWGNSGNTIYF.

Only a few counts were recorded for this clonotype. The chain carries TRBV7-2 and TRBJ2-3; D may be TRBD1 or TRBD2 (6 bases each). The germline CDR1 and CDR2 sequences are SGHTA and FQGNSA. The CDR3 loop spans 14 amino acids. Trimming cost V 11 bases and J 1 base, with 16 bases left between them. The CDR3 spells CAVRGRGGTDTQYF. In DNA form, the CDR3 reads TGTGCCGTTCGGGGGCGCGGTGGCACAGATACGCAGTATTTT.

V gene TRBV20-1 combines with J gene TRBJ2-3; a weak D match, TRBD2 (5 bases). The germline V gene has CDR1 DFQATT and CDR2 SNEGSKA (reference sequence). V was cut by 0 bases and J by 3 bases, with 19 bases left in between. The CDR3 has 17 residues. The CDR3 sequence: CSARDRLIVGMTDTQYF. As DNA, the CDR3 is TGCAGTGCTAGAGATCGGCTGATCGTCGGGATGACAGATACGCAGTATTTT.

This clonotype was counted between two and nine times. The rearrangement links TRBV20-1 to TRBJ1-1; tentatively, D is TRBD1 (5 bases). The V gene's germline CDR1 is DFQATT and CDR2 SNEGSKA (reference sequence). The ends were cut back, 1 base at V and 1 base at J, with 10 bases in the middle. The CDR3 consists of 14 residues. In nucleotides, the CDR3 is TGCAGTGCTAGAGGGGGCACAAGGAACACTGAAGCTTTCTTT. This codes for CSARGGTRNTEAFF.

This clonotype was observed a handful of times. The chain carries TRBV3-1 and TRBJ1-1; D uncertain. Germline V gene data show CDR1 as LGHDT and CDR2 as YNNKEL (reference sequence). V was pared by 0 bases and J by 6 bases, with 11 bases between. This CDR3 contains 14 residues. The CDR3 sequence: CASSQDWSISEAFF. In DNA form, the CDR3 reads TGTGCCAGCAGCCAAGATTGGTCTATCTCTGAAGCTTTCTTT.

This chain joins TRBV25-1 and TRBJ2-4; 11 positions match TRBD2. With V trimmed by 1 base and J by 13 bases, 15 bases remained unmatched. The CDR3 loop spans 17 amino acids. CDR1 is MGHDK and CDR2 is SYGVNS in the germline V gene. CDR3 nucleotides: TGTGCCAGCAGTGAATCTAGCGGGGGGCACTCCTACAATGAGCAGTACTTC. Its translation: CASSESSGGHSYNEQYF.

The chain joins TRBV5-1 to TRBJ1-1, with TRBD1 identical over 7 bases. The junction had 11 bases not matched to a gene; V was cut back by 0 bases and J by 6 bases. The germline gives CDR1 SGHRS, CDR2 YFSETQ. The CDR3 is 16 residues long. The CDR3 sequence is CASSLARRGQGAEAFF. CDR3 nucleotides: TGCGCCAGCAGCTTGGCCCGGAGGGGGCAAGGCGCTGAAGCTTTCTTT.

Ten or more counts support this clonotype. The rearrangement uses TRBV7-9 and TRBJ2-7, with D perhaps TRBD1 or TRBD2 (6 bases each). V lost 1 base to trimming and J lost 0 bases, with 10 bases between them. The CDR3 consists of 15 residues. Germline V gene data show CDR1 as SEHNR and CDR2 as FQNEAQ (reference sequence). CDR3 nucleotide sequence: TGTGCCAGCAGCTTAGAGGGGGGATTCTCCTACGAGCAGTACTTC. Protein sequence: CASSLEGGFSYEQYF.

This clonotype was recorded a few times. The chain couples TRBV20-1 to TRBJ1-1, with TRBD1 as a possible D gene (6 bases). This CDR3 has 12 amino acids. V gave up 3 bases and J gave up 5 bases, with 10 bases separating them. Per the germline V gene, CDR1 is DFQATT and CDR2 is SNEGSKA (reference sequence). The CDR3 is CSASGQWTEAFF. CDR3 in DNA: TGCAGTGCTAGCGGACAGTGGACTGAAGCTTTCTTT.

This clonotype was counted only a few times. This CDR3 reads CASSIQTANYGYTF. CDR3 bases: TGTGCCAGTAGTATCCAGACAGCGAACTATGGCTACACCTTC. J is TRBJ1-2 and V is TRBV19, with D tentatively TRBD1 (5 bases). The germline V gene encodes CDR1 LNHDA and CDR2 SQIVND (reference sequence). Trimming pared 3 bases from V and 2 bases from J, leaving 10 bases between. CDR3 size: 14 residues.

This chain's CDR3 is CASFPGRTSPLHF. The DNA of the CDR3 is TGTGCCAGCTTTCCGGGACGGACTTCACCCCTCCACTTT. J is TRBJ1-6 and V is TRBV28; D may be TRBD1 (5 bases). V lost 8 bases and J 9 bases, leaving 14 bases between the germline ends. The CDR3 runs to 13 residues. CDR1 and CDR2 from the germline V gene are MDHEN and SYDVKM.

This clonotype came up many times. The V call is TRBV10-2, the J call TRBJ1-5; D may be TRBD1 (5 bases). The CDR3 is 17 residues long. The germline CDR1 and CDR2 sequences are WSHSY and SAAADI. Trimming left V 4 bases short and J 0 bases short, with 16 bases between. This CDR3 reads CASSGAGRWFSNQPQHF. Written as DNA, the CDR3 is TGCGCCAGCAGTGGGGCGGGACGCTGGTTTAGCAATCAGCCCCAGCATTTT.

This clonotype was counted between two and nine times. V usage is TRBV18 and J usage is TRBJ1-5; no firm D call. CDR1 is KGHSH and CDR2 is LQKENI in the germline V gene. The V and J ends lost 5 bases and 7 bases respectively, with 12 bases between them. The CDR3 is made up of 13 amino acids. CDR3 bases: TGTGCCAGCTCAGCATGGGAGGACCAGCCCCAGCATTTT. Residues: CASSAWEDQPQHF. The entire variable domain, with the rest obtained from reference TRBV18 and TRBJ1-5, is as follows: NAGVMQNPRHLVRRRGQEARLRCSPMKGHSHVYWYRQLPEEGLKFMVYLQKENIIDESGMPKERFSAEFPKEGPSILRIQQVVRGDSAAYFCASSAWEDQPQHFGDGTRLSIL.